The 32 T cell receptor beta chains below come from one sample, sequenced in a study of blood T cells in healthy people across ages. A second PCR, run for about 6 to 11 cycles, used a sample-barcoded 5' primer plus a J-beta primer mix. One entry per CDR3 protein results from TCRdb running MiXCR on the 5' RACE reads. The sample holds approximately 790,000 distinct CDR3 sequences, approximately 65% seen once. The sequenced sample was blood. The receptors originated from a man aged 30-40 years in good health.

This clonotype came up a few times. The V gene is TRBV9, the J gene TRBJ2-7; the D gene could be TRBD1 or TRBD2 (5 bases each). Germline V gene data show CDR1 as SGDLS and CDR2 as YYNGEE. The CDR3 covers 16 residues. V lost 0 bases and J 0 bases, leaving 13 bases between the germline ends. The CDR3 spells CASSVGGLGTSYEQYF. DNA for the CDR3: TGTGCCAGCAGCGTAGGGGGGTTGGGGACCTCCTACGAGCAGTACTTC.

This clonotype was seen a handful of times. The V gene is TRBV28, the J gene TRBJ2-3, with a possible D match to TRBD1 (6 bases). Trimming shortened V by 5 bases and J by 2 bases, and 14 bases separated the two germline ends. CDR1 MDHEN and CDR2 SYDVKM come from the germline V gene. This CDR3 region has 15 residues. CDR3 residues: CASSPTGQHTDTQYF. CDR3 nucleotide sequence: TGTGCCAGCAGTCCCACCGGACAGCACACAGATACGCAGTATTTT. Looking up the rest from reference TRBV28 and TRBJ2-3 gives the full variable domain: DVKVTQSSRYLVKRTGEKVFLECVQDMDHENMFWYRQDPGLGLRLIYFSYDVKMKEKGDIPEGYSVSREKKERFSLILESASTNQTSMYLCASSPTGQHTDTQYFGPGTRLTVL.

The V gene is TRBV27, the J gene TRBJ2-1; 8 nucleotides agree with TRBD1. J was trimmed by 5 bases and V by 5 bases; bases with no gene match: 11. In germline, CDR1 is MNHEY, CDR2 SMNVEV (reference sequence). The CDR3 loop spans 16 amino acids. This CDR3 reads CASSPTWTGPDNEQFF. CDR3 in DNA: TGTGCCAGCAGTCCCACTTGGACAGGGCCCGACAATGAGCAGTTCTTC.

There are a few counts of this clonotype. The gene calls are TRBV4-2 and TRBJ2-4; D is undetermined. Gene TRBJ2-7 matches the end of the DNA better, so the J call may be wrong. Germline CDR1 LGHNA, CDR2 YNFKEQ. The CDR3 sequence is 14 residues long. The CDR3 DNA follows: TGTGCCAGCAGCCCTCGACTGACCCTTTACGAGCAGTACTTC. Translating gives CASSPRLTLYEQYF.

This clonotype was seen a handful of times. This chain links TRBV12-3 or TRBV12-4 with TRBJ1-3; D may be TRBD1 (6 bases). The CDR3 is 16 residues long. V shed 4 bases and J shed 0 bases, with 13 bases lying between them. The CDR3 region has the DNA TGTGCCAGCAGTTCTAGGGGGGATACCTCTGGAAACACCATATATTTT. Translating it yields CASSSRGDTSGNTIYF.

DNA for the CDR3: TGCAGTGCTCATGGGACTAGCGGGGGGGCTGTTGGGGCCAACGTCCTGACTTTC. The encoded protein is CSAHGTSGGAVGANVLTF. The V gene is TRBV20-1, the J gene TRBJ2-6; 16 bases align to TRBD2. Germline lookup yields CDR1 DFQATT and CDR2 SNEGSKA (reference sequence). The CDR3 is 18 amino acids. V was pared by 5 bases and J by 3 bases, with 7 bases of the junction left unmatched.

This clonotype was observed a single time. CDR3 sequence: CASSLDPAGGYEQFF. The DNA of the CDR3 is TGTGCCAGCAGCTTAGATCCAGCGGGGGGCTATGAGCAGTTCTTC. The J gene is TRBJ2-1, the V gene TRBV11-2; 9 bases are shared with TRBD2. V dropped 0 bases and J dropped 8; count of bases not matched to a gene: 5. The CDR3 consists of 15 residues. Germline lookup yields CDR1 SGHAT and CDR2 FQNNGV.

Remarks on this clonotype: One end of the junction does not line up with germline, which may come from a read error. The V call is TRBV7-2, the J call TRBJ1-2, with 8 bases lining up with TRBD1. The germline CDR1 and CDR2 sequences are SGHTA and FQGNSA. CDR3 length: 15 amino acids. The chain's CDR3 is CASSPGTGSNDGYTF. In DNA, the CDR3 is TGTGCCAGCAGCCCCGGGACAGGCTCTAACGATGGCTACACCTTC.

This clonotype was seen more than once but under ten times. V is TRBV24-1 and J is TRBJ2-1; 7 bases align to TRBD1. The CDR3 sequence is 16 residues long. V trimming: 2 bases; J trimming: 4 bases; junction bases outside the gene matches: 7. Germline lookup yields CDR1 KGHDR and CDR2 SFDVKD. The CDR3 loop reads CATSDSSTGAYNEQFF. CDR3 in DNA: TGTGCCACCAGTGATTCAAGTACAGGGGCATACAATGAGCAGTTCTTC.

As regards this clonotype: Given a much more abundant clone one base away, this may be a read error. The chain has TRBV6-2 or TRBV6-3 and TRBJ2-6; D gene uncertain. CDR1 MNHEY and CDR2 SVGEGT come from the germline V gene. V lost 6 bases and J 0 bases, leaving 6 bases between the germline ends. The CDR3 runs 14 residues. In DNA form, the CDR3 reads TGTGCCAGCAGATGGGGCTCTGGGGCCAACGTCCTGACTTTC. Translation gives CASRWGSGANVLTF.

This clonotype was counted only a few times. The genes are TRBV10-3 and TRBJ2-1; D may be TRBD1 (6 bases). The germline V and J ends were trimmed by 4 bases and 6 bases, with 10 bases remaining between them. The CDR3 consists of 13 residues. Germline V gene data show CDR1 as ENHRY and CDR2 as SYGVKD. The CDR3 region has the DNA TGTGCCATCAGTGGAAAAGGGGGCAATGAGCAGTTCTTC. Residues: CAISGKGGNEQFF.

In DNA form, the CDR3 reads TGTGCCGCAGCTGGAGGGGGCCGTAGTGGCTACACCTTC. Amino acid sequence: CAAAGGGRSGYTF. This rearrangement joins TRBV28 to TRBJ1-2; 7 nucleotides line up with TRBD1. Germline-derived CDR1 and CDR2 are MDHEN and SYDVKM. V lost 11 bases, J lost 7 bases, and 13 bases stayed unmatched. The CDR3 sequence is 13 residues long.

Here the CDR3 reads CASSEAASDRSSYNEQFF. CDR3 nucleotides: TGTGCCAGCAGTGAAGCAGCTTCCGATCGGAGCTCCTACAATGAGCAGTTCTTC. This chain links TRBV2 with TRBJ2-1; no firm D call. The CDR3 contains 18 residues. Between the trimmed V and J ends, which lost 0 bases and 0 bases, there was a span of 15 bases. CDR1 is SNHLY, CDR2 FYNNEI, per germline.

The V gene is TRBV5-5, the J gene TRBJ1-4; 8 nucleotides agree with TRBD1. This CDR3 comprises 18 residues. V lost 2 bases and J lost 0; bases outside the gene matches: 9. From germline, CDR1 is SGHKS and CDR2 YYEKEE (reference sequence). This chain's CDR3 is CASSFRTGQSATNEKLFF. As DNA, the CDR3 is TGTGCCAGCAGCTTCCGGACAGGGCAGAGCGCAACTAATGAAAAACTGTTTTTT.

V is TRBV29-1 and J is TRBJ2-3; unclear D gene. V was clipped by 8 bases and J by 1 base, with 10 bases between them. The CDR3 has 12 residues. Germline values: CDR1 SQVTM, CDR2 ANQGSEA. CDR3: CSPKIRTDTQYF. The CDR3 nucleotides read TGCAGCCCAAAGATCCGCACAGATACGCAGTATTTT.

The chain links TRBV24-1 to TRBJ1-2, with 11 bases aligning to TRBD1. The CDR3 is made up of 17 amino acids. Germline V CDR1 and CDR2: KGHDR, SFDVKD. V lost 2 bases, J lost 4 bases, and 8 bases stayed unmatched. The CDR3 protein is CATSDYRTGGHSYGYTF. CDR3 coding DNA: TGTGCCACCAGTGATTATCGGACAGGGGGCCACAGCTATGGCTACACCTTC.

V usage is TRBV28 and J usage is TRBJ2-7; 10 nucleotides match TRBD2. Unmatched junction bases numbered 8, after V lost 5 bases and J lost 7 bases. The germline V gene encodes CDR1 MDHEN and CDR2 SYDVKM. The CDR3 sequence is 14 residues long. This chain's CDR3 is CASSTSGASWEQYF. The CDR3 DNA is TGTGCCAGCAGTACTAGCGGGGCCTCTTGGGAGCAGTACTTC.

CDR3 in amino acids: CASSYSENQETQYF. CDR3 DNA sequence: TGTGCCAGCAGTTACTCGGAGAACCAAGAGACCCAGTACTTC. The genes are TRBV6-2 or TRBV6-3 and TRBJ2-5, with D unresolved. Germline V CDR1 and CDR2: MNHEY, SVGEGT. The V end was cut by 0 bases, the J end by 0 bases, with 5 bases between. The CDR3 has 14 amino acids.

This clonotype was found a few times. The chain joins TRBV7-9 to TRBJ2-3, with D hard to call. Germline-derived CDR1 and CDR2 are SEHNR and FQNEAQ (reference sequence). Trimming shortened V by 5 bases and J by 5 bases, and 20 bases separated the two germline ends. The CDR3 length is 16 residues. As DNA, the CDR3 is TGTGCCAGCAGCCTCGAGCCGCTTAGCTGGGTAGATACGCAGTATTTT. Encoded protein: CASSLEPLSWVDTQYF.

This clonotype was picked up a small number of times. The chain couples TRBV6-5 to TRBJ2-3, with 11 bases identical to TRBD2. CDR3 length: 18 residues. Germline CDR1 reads MNHEY; CDR2 reads SVGAGI. Unmatched junction bases numbered 7, after V lost 1 base and J lost 1 base. As DNA, the CDR3 is TGTGCCAGCAGTTACTTCACTAGCGGGGGACAACGCACAGATACGCAGTATTTT. Amino acids: CASSYFTSGGQRTDTQYF.

V and J are TRBV7-2 and TRBJ1-2, with 8 positions matching TRBD1. The CDR3 runs to 14 residues. The ends lost 4 bases at V and 8 bases at J; junction bases unmatched: 9. The germline V gene has CDR1 SGHTA and CDR2 FQGNSA. The CDR3 region is CASSSGQDSSGYTF. In DNA form, the CDR3 reads TGTGCCAGCAGCTCGGGACAGGACTCAAGCGGCTACACCTTC.

J is TRBJ2-7 and V is TRBV6-5, with TRBD1 identical over 9 bases. The germline CDR1 and CDR2 sequences are MNHEY and SVGAGI. The J segment lost 6 bases and the V segment lost 2 bases, leaving 5 bases of the junction unmatched. This CDR3 is built from 14 residues. CDR3 in amino acids: CASSYNVGQGEQYF. As DNA, the CDR3 is TGTGCCAGCAGTTACAACGTGGGACAGGGCGAGCAGTACTTC.

A few counts support this clonotype. This rearrangement joins TRBV7-2 to TRBJ2-7, with 8 positions matching TRBD2. V lost 5 bases and J lost 2; bases outside the gene matches: 8. The germline V gene has CDR1 SGHTA and CDR2 FQGNSA. This CDR3 region has 15 residues. The CDR3 reads CASSQEWRGAYEQYF. The DNA of the CDR3 is TGTGCCAGCAGCCAGGAGTGGCGGGGGGCCTACGAGCAGTACTTC.

The CDR3 region is CASSLQAAGLNYGYTF. In nucleotides, the CDR3 is TGTGCCAGCAGCTTACAGGCCGCAGGGCTCAACTATGGCTACACCTTC. V gene TRBV7-2 combines with J gene TRBJ1-2, with a possible D match to TRBD1 (5 bases). Germline lookup yields CDR1 SGHTA and CDR2 FQGNSA. Trimming left V 2 bases short and J 2 bases short, with 15 bases between. The CDR3 sequence is 16 residues long.

This clonotype was seen a handful of times. The genes are TRBV7-2 and TRBJ1-5, with D possibly matching TRBD1 (5 bases). The CDR3 contains 14 residues. Trimming cost V 5 bases and J 0 bases, with 8 bases left between them. Germline V gives CDR1 SGHTA, CDR2 FQGNSA. CDR3 loop: CASSQGFSNQPQHF. CDR3 nucleotide sequence: TGTGCCAGCAGCCAGGGTTTTAGCAATCAGCCCCAGCATTTT.

The chain is built from TRBV12-3 or TRBV12-4 and TRBJ1-5; D is unresolved. Trimming pared 2 bases from V and 0 bases from J, leaving 8 bases between. The CDR3 consists of 15 residues. For the CDR3, the DNA is TGTGCCAGCAGTTTAAGACAAACTAGCAATCAGCCCCAGCATTTT. This codes for CASSLRQTSNQPQHF.

The genes are TRBV20-1 and TRBJ1-4; D unclear. Trimming removed 6 bases from V and 3 bases from J, with 11 bases in between. The CDR3 loop spans 13 amino acids. CDR1 is DFQATT and CDR2 is SNEGSKA in the germline V gene (reference sequence). For the CDR3, the DNA is TGCAGTGCCAAAGGAGGACCTAATGAAAAACTGTTTTTT. Translation gives CSAKGGPNEKLFF.

The V call is TRBV20-1, the J call TRBJ2-5; maybe TRBD2 (6 bases). Judging by the DNA end, TRBJ2-7 fits better; the J call may be wrong. The CDR3 extends over 17 amino acids. The germline CDR1 and CDR2 sequences are DFQATT and SNEGSKA (reference sequence). The CDR3 region has the DNA TGCAGTGCCCCAGAGGGCCGGGCCGACGGGACTCGTTACGAGCAGTACTTC. Protein sequence: CSAPEGRADGTRYEQYF.

In its sample, this clonotype was seen a few times. The V and J genes are TRBV12-3 or TRBV12-4 and TRBJ2-3; D remains unclear. The CDR3 is 15 amino acids. Trimming took 3 bases from V and 1 from J, leaving 11 bases between them. The chain's CDR3 is CASSLIAGRTDTQYF. The CDR3 DNA reads as TGTGCCAGCAGTTTGATCGCAGGACGCACAGATACGCAGTATTTT.

This clonotype was detected a few times. J is TRBJ1-4 and V is TRBV4-3; D remains unclear. V lost 3 bases and J lost 1, with 9 bases in between. The CDR3 loop spans 15 amino acids. Germline CDR1 LGHNA, CDR2 YSLEER. CDR3 in DNA: TGCGCCAGCAGCCAGTCGGGGAAAACTAATGAAAAACTGTTTTTT. Amino acids: CASSQSGKTNEKLFF.

V is TRBV9 and J is TRBJ2-2; 7 bases fit TRBD2. Trimming at V came to 4 bases and at J to 8 bases, leaving 14 bases not matched to a gene. Germline V gives CDR1 SGDLS, CDR2 YYNGEE. The CDR3 contains 16 residues. The CDR3 reads CASSPGGPSVGGELFF. The CDR3 bases are TGTGCCAGCAGCCCGGGGGGACCGAGTGTAGGAGGGGAGCTGTTTTTT.

The gene calls are TRBV5-4 and TRBJ2-7; weak D call: TRBD1 (5 bases). The CDR3 contains 14 residues. CDR1 is SGHNT and CDR2 is YYREEE in the germline V gene (reference sequence). Trimming took 5 bases from V and 2 from J, leaving 14 bases between them. The CDR3 here is CASSPRPGTYEQYF. CDR3 bases: TGTGCCAGCAGTCCAAGGCCAGGGACCTACGAGCAGTACTTC.